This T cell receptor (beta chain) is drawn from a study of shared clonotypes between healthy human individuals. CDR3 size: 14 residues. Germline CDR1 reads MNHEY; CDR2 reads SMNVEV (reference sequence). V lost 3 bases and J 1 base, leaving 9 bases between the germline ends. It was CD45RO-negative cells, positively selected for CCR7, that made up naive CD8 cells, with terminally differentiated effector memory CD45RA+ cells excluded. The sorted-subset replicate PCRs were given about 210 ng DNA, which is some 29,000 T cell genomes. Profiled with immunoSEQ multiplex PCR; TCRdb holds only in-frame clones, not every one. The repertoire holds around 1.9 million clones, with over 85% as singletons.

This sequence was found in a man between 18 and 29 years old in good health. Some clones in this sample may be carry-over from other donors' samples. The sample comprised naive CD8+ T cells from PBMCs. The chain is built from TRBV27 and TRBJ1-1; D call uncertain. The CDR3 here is CASSFGQSNTEAFF. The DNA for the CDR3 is TGTGCCAGCAGTTTCGGCCAGTCGAACACTGAAGCTTTCTTT.